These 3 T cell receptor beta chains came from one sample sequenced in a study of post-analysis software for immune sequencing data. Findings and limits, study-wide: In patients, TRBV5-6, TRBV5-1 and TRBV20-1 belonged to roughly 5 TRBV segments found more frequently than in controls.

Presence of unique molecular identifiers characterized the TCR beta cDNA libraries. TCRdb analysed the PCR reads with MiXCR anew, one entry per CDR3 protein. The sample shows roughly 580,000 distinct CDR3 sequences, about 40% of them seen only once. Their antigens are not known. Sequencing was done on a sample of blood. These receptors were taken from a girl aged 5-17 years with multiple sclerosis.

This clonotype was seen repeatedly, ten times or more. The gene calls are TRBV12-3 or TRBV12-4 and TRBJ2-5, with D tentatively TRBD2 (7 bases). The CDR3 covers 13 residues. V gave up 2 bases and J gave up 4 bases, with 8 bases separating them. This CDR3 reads CASSLRGGETQYF. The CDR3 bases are TGTGCCAGCAGTTTAAGGGGGGGAGAGACCCAGTACTTC.

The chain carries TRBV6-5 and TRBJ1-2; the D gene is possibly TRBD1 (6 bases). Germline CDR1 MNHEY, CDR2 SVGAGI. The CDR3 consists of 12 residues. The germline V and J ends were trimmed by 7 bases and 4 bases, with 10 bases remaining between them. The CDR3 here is CASKGQSYGYTF. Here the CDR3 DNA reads TGTGCCAGCAAAGGACAGTCCTATGGCTACACCTTC.

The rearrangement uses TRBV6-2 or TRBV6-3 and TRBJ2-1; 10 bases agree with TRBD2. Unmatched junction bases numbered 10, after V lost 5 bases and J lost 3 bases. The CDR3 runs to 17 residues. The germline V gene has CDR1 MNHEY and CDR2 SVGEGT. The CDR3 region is CASSGNSLAGDYNEQFF. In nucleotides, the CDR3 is TGTGCCAGCAGTGGTAATTCTCTAGCGGGAGACTACAATGAGCAGTTCTTC.